The sequence of this TCR beta chain was determined in a study of T cell responses to AZD1222 COVID-19 vaccine. Germline V gene sequence: CDR1 SGHNT, CDR2 YYREEE (reference sequence). The CDR3 extends over 15 amino acids. With 4 bases removed from V and 7 bases from J, the gap between germline ends came to 19 bases. Sequencing used immunoSEQ multiplex PCR; TCRdb keeps in-frame clones, though not all of them. Here the sample spans 120,000 or so clones, 92% being singletons. Whole-study results and caveats: The breadth and depth of Spike-specific TCRs increased once two AZD1222 doses had been given. Repertoires were obtained only post-peak T cell response.

With regard to this clone: Antigen: not known.

J is TRBJ2-3 and V is TRBV5-4, with no clear D. Sequencing was performed on peripheral blood, taken on day 0 of AZD1222 vaccination. The source of this sequence is an adult in good health. The CDR3 reads CASSLTGQKDYTQYF. CDR3 bases: TGTGCCAGCAGCCTCACCGGCCAGAAGGATTATACGCAGTATTTT. Drawing the rest from reference TRBV5-4 and TRBJ2-3, the complete variable domain is ETGVTQSPTHLIKTRGQQVTLRCSSQSGHNTVSWYQQALGQGPQFIFQYYREEENGRGNFPPRFSGLQFPNYSSELNVNALELDDSALYLCASSLTGQKDYTQYFGPGTRLTVL.